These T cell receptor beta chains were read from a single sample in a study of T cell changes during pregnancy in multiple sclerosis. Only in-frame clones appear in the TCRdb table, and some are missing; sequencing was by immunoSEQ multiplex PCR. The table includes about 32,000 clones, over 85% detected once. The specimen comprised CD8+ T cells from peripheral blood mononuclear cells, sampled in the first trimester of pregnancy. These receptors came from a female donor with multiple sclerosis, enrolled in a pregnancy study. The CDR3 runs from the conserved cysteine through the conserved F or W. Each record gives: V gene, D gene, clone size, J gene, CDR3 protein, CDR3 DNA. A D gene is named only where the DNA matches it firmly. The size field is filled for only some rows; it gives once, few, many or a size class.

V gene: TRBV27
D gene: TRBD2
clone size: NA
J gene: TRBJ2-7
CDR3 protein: CASSLRLAGVAYEQYF
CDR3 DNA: TGTGCCAGCAGTTTAAGGCTAGCGGGAGTAGCGTACGAGCAGTACTTC

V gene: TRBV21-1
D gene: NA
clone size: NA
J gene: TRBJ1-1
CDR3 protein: CASPCEDSGGDTEAFF
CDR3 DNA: TGTGCCAGCCCCTGCGAGGACAGCGGGGGGGACACTGAAGCTTTCTTT

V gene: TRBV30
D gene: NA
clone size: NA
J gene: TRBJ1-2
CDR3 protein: CAWTRTRDSYYGYTF
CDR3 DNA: TGTGCCTGGACCCGCACGAGGGACTCCTACTATGGCTACACCTTC

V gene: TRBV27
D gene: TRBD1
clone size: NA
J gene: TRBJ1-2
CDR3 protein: CASSLYGRGGTGDGDYGYTF
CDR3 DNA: TGTGCCAGCAGTTTATACGGCAGGGGCGGGACAGGGGATGGCGACTATGGCTACACCTTC

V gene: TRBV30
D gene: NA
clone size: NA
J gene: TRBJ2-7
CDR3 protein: CAWSDRVAYEQYF
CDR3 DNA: TGTGCCTGGAGTGACAGGGTAGCCTACGAGCAGTACTTC

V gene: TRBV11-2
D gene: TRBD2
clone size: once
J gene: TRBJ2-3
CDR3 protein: CASSRRLAGGTDTQYF
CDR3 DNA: TGTGCCAGCAGCAGGCGACTAGCGGGAGGCACAGATACGCAGTATTTT

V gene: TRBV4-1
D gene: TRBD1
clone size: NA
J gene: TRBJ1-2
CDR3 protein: CASRDRVGLPKKGYTF
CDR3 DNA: TGCGCCAGCAGGGACAGGGTCGGGCTTCCAAAGAAAGGCTACACCTTC

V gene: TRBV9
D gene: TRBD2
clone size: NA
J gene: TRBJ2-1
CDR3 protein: CASSSGTSDNEQFF
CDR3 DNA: TGTGCCAGCAGCTCCGGGACTAGTGACAATGAGCAGTTCTTC

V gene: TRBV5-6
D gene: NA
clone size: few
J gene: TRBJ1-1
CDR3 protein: CASSSYWTVASSMNTEAFF
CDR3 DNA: TGTGCCAGCAGCTCGTACTGGACAGTTGCTTCCTCGATGAACACTGAAGCTTTCTTT

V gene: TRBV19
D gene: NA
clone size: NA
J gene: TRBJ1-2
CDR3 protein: CASSIGWAGYYGYTF
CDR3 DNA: TGTGCCAGTAGTATAGGGTGGGCAGGGTACTATGGCTACACCTTC

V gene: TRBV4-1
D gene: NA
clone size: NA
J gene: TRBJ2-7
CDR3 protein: CASSQEGFRGMYEQYF
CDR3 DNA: TGCGCCAGCAGCCAAGAAGGTTTTAGGGGTATGTACGAGCAGTACTTC

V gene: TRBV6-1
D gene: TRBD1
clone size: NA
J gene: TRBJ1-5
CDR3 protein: CATDGQGTTRQPQHF
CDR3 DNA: TGTGCCACCGACGGACAGGGGACTACCCGTCAGCCCCAGCATTTT

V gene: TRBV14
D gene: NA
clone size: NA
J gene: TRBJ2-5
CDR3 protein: CASSQDPSEVETQYF
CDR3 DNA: TGTGCCAGCAGCCAAGATCCCTCGGAGGTGGAGACCCAGTACTTC

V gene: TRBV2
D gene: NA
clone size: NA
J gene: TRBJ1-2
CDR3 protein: CASYLPYGYTF
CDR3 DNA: TGTGCCAGCTATCTACCGTATGGCTACACCTTC

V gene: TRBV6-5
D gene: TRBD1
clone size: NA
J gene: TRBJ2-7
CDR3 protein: CASSGPTGGEQYF
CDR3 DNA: TGTGCCAGCAGTGGCCCGACAGGGGGCGAGCAGTACTTC

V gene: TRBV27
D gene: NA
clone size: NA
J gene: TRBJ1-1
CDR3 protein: CASSISQGVTFF
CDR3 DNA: TGTGCCAGCAGCATTTCACAGGGTGTAACTTTCTTT

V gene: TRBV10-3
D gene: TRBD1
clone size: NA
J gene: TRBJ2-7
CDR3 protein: CAISYSPGQGNHEQYF
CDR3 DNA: TGTGCCATCAGTTATTCGCCGGGACAGGGGAATCACGAGCAGTACTTC

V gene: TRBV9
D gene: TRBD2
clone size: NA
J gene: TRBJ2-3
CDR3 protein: CASSRDSGLAGGGDTQYF
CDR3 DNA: TGTGCCAGCAGCCGGGACTCGGGACTAGCGGGAGGTGGCGATACGCAGTATTTT

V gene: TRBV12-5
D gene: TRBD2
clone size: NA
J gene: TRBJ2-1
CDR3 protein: CASGQTRLAGVYNEQFF
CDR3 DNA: TGTGCTAGTGGTCAAACGCGACTAGCGGGAGTTTACAATGAGCAGTTCTTC

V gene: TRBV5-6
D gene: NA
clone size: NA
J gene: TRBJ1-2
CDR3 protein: CASSLAIQDYGYTF
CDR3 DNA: TGTGCCAGCAGCTTGGCTATCCAGGACTATGGCTACACCTTC

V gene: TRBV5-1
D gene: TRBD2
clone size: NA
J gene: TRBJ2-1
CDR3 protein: CASTPSSGSSYNEQFF
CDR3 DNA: TGCGCCAGCACCCCAAGTAGCGGGAGCTCCTACAATGAGCAGTTCTTC

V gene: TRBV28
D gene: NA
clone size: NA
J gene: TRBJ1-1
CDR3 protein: CASSLGGVNTEAFF
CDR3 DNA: TGTGCCAGCAGTCTCGGGGGGGTGAACACTGAAGCTTTCTTT

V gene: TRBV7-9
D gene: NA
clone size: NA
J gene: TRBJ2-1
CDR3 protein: CASSSDSNEQFF
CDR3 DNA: TGTGCCAGCAGCTCGGACAGTAATGAGCAGTTCTTC

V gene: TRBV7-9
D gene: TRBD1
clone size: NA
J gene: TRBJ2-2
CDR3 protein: CASSWRDRVNTGELFF
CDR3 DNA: TGTGCCAGCAGCTGGCGGGACAGGGTGAACACCGGGGAGCTGTTTTTT

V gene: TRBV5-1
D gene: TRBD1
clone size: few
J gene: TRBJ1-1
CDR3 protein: CASSPGQMNTEAFF
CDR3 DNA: TGCGCCAGCAGTCCGGGACAGATGAACACTGAAGCTTTCTTT

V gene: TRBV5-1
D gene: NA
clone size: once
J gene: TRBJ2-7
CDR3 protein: CASRWGDEQYF
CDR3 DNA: TGCGCCAGCAGATGGGGGGACGAGCAGTACTTC

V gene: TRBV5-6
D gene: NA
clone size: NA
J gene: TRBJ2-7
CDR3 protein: CASSLGLYEQYF
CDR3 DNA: TGTGCCAGCAGCTTGGGACTCTACGAGCAGTACTTC

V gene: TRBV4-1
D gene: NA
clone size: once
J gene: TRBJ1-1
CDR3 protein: CASSRAGRLTEAFF
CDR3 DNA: TGCGCCAGCAGCCGGGCGGGACGCCTCACTGAAGCTTTCTTT

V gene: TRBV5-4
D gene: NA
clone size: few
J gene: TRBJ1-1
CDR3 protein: CASSFGTTEAFF
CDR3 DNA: TGTGCCAGCAGCTTTGGCACAACTGAAGCTTTCTTT

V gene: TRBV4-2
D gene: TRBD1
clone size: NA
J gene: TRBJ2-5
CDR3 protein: CASSPRTGIQETQYF
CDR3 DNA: TGTGCCAGCAGCCCGAGGACAGGGATCCAAGAGACCCAGTACTTC

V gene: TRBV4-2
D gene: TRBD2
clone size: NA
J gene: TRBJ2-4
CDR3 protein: CASSQRRGLAGKNIQYF
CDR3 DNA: TGTGCCAGCAGCCAACGACGGGGGCTAGCGGGAAAAAACATTCAGTACTTC

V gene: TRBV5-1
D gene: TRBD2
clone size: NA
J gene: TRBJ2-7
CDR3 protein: CASSLTPGLAGLFYEQYF
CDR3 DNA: TGCGCCAGCAGCTTAACTCCGGGACTAGCGGGACTATTCTACGAGCAGTACTTC

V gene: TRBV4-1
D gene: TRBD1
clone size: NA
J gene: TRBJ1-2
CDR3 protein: CASSHKGVDRTYGYTF
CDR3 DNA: TGCGCCAGCAGCCATAAAGGGGTGGACAGGACCTATGGCTACACCTTC

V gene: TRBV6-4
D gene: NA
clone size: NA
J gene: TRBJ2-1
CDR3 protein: CASSESQDSYNEQFF
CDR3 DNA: TGTGCCAGCAGTGAATCCCAGGACTCCTACAATGAGCAGTTCTTC

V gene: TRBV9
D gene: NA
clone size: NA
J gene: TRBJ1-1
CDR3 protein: CASSARTVNTEAFF
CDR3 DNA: TGTGCCAGCAGCGCTCGGACAGTGAACACTGAAGCTTTCTTT

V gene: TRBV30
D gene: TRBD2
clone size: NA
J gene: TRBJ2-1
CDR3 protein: CAFSSGDYNEQFF
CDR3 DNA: TGTGCCTTTTCTAGCGGGGATTACAATGAGCAGTTCTTC

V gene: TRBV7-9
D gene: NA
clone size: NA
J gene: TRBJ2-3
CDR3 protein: CASSLSLNTDTQYF
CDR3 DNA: TGTGCCAGCAGCTTGAGCCTGAACACAGATACGCAGTATTTT

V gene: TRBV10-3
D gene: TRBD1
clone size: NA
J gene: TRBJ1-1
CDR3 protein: CAISGQGAGEAFF
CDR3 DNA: TGTGCCATCAGTGGACAGGGGGCTGGTGAAGCTTTCTTT

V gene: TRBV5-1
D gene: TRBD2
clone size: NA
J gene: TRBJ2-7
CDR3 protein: CASSFRLAGTYEQYF
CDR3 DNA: TGCGCCAGCAGCTTCCGACTAGCGGGGACCTACGAGCAGTACTTC

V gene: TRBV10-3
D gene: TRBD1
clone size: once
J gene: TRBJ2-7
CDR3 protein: CAIHGTGFHEQYF
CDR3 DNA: TGTGCCATTCACGGGACAGGGTTCCACGAGCAGTACTTC

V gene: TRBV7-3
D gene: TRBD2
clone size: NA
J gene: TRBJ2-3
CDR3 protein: CASSLYRREGSTDTQYF
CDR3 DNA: TGTGCCAGCAGCTTATACCGGCGGGAGGGCTCCACAGATACGCAGTATTTT

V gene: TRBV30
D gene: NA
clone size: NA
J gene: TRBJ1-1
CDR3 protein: CAWSVGGATEAFF
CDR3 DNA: TGTGCCTGGAGTGTAGGGGGAGCCACTGAAGCTTTCTTT

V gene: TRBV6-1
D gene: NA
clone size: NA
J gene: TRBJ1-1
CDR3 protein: CASSEMRVNTEAFF
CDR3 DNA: TGTGCCAGCAGTGAAATGCGGGTGAACACTGAAGCTTTCTTT

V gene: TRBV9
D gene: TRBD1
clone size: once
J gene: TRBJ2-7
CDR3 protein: CASSEGTGTGPYEQYF
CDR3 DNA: TGTGCCAGCAGCGAAGGGACCGGGACAGGGCCCTACGAGCAGTACTTC

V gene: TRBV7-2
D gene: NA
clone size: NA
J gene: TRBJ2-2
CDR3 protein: CASTRQVGTGELFF
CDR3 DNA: TGTGCCAGCACCCGACAGGTGGGCACCGGGGAGCTGTTTTTT

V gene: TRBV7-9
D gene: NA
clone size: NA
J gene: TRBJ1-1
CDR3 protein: CASSLAGGEFAEAFF
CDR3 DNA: TGTGCCAGCAGCTTAGCGGGGGGGGAGTTCGCTGAAGCTTTCTTT